These 30 T cell receptor beta chains originate from one sample sequenced in a study of cytomegalovirus exposure and HLA in healthy donors. Use of 60 Vbeta and 13 Jbeta primers characterized the PCR. Using immunoSEQ multiplex PCR, the repertoire was profiled, and TCRdb retains in-frame clones only, with some absent. There are approximately 110,000 clones in the sample; about four fifths occur only once, and roughly 13% lies in the top ten. The specimen was PBMCs. Receptors were obtained from a woman aged 60-75 years in good health and CMV-seropositive.

This chain uses TRBV20-1 with TRBJ1-1, with a tentative D call TRBD1 (6 bases). The CDR3 covers 11 residues. From germline, CDR1 is DFQATT and CDR2 SNEGSKA (reference sequence). Trimming removed 3 bases from V and 6 bases from J, with 8 bases in between. The CDR3 reads CSASRTAEAFF. CDR3 sequence (DNA): TGCAGTGCTAGTAGGACAGCTGAAGCTTTCTTT.

The V call is TRBV7-2, the J call TRBJ2-7; 8 nucleotides agree with TRBD1. Trimming removed 3 bases from V and 1 base from J; junction bases left unmatched: 2. The CDR3 length is 14 residues. The germline V gene encodes CDR1 SGHTA and CDR2 FQGNSA. Here the CDR3 DNA reads TGTGCCAGCAGCTTCGGACAGGGTTCCTACGAGCAGTACTTC. Amino acid sequence: CASSFGQGSYEQYF.

This CDR3 reads CATSREGRGYEQYF. The CDR3, as DNA: TGTGCCACCAGCAGAGAGGGCAGGGGGTACGAGCAGTACTTC. The chain joins TRBV15 to TRBJ2-7; 7 bases fit TRBD1. Looked up from germline, CDR1 is LNHNV and CDR2 is YYDKDF (reference sequence). The trim removed 0 bases at V and 4 bases at J, leaving 3 bases unmatched. The CDR3 is made up of 14 amino acids.

The rearrangement joins TRBV7-8 to TRBJ1-5; D uncertain. Germline lookup yields CDR1 SGHVS and CDR2 FQNEAQ. The CDR3 covers 15 residues. Between the trimmed V and J ends, which lost 2 bases and 5 bases, there was a span of 13 bases. The CDR3 DNA follows: TGTGCCAGCAGCTTATCGTCGGCAGGATATCAGCCCCAGCATTTT. Translated: CASSLSSAGYQPQHF.

The rearrangement links TRBV6-1 to TRBJ1-5; tentatively, D is TRBD1 (6 bases). This CDR3 has 15 amino acids. Trimming pared 4 bases from V and 2 bases from J, leaving 12 bases between. Per germline, CDR1 MNHNS and CDR2 SASEGT. CDR3 residues: CASSAGVFGNQPQHF. The CDR3, as DNA: TGTGCCAGCAGTGCAGGGGTTTTTGGCAATCAGCCCCAGCATTTT.

The gene calls are TRBV9 and TRBJ1-3; D call uncertain. Germline V gene lookup returns CDR1 SGDLS and CDR2 YYNGEE. V lost 0 bases, J lost 0 bases, and 7 bases lay in between. The length of the CDR3 is 15 residues. The CDR3 DNA sequence: TGTGCCAGCAGCGTAGCGTACACCTCTGGAAACACCATATATTTT. Translation gives CASSVAYTSGNTIYF. The whole variable domain, remainder taken from reference TRBV9 and TRBJ1-3, is DSGVTQTPKHLITATGQRVTLRCSPRSGDLSVYWYQQSLDQGLQFLIQYYNGEERAKGNILERFSAQQFPDLHSELNLSSLELGDSALYFCASSVAYTSGNTIYFGEGSWLTVV.

This rearrangement joins TRBV6-1 to TRBJ2-3; D is unclear. V was trimmed by 7 bases and J by 3 bases, leaving 14 bases between them. The CDR3 spans 14 residues. Germline V CDR1 and CDR2: MNHNS, SASEGT. The CDR3 reads CASTRSQVTDTQYF. In nucleotides, the CDR3 is TGTGCCAGCACACGCAGCCAGGTTACAGATACGCAGTATTTT.

V and J are TRBV4-2 and TRBJ1-6, with 7 bases identical to TRBD1. This CDR3 comprises 16 residues. The V gene's germline CDR1 is LGHNA and CDR2 YNFKEQ. Unmatched junction bases numbered 7, after V lost 0 bases and J lost 8 bases. CDR3 in amino acids: CASSQDYRQGYSPLHF. The CDR3 DNA reads TGTGCCAGCAGCCAAGATTACCGACAGGGTTATTCACCCCTCCACTTT.

This clone is a singleton in its sample. V and J are TRBV5-1 and TRBJ1-4; D perhaps matches TRBD1 (6 bases). V shed 1 base and J shed 2 bases, with 9 bases lying between them. This CDR3 comprises 15 residues. Germline V gene data show CDR1 as SGHRS and CDR2 as YFSETQ. The CDR3, as DNA: TGCGCCAGCAGCTTGCTCACAGGGACTAATGAAAAACTGTTTTTT. This codes for CASSLLTGTNEKLFF.

The chain is built from TRBV15 and TRBJ2-1; 10 bases line up with TRBD1. The CDR3 has 18 residues. Germline CDR1 and CDR2: LNHNV and YYDKDF (reference sequence). V lost 2 bases, J lost 9 bases, and 16 bases stayed unmatched. CDR3 DNA: TGTGCCACCAGCAGAAGATCTGGTACACTGGGGGACAGGGGTGAGCAGTTCTTC. Protein product: CATSRRSGTLGDRGEQFF.

This clone is labeled large. This rearrangement joins TRBV6-5 to TRBJ2-7; TRBD1 might be the D (6 bases). CDR3 length: 13 residues. Trimming left V 5 bases short and J 3 bases short, with 11 bases between. In germline, CDR1 is MNHEY, CDR2 SVGAGI. The CDR3 sequence is CASSPQGNYEQYF. Written as DNA, the CDR3 is TGTGCCAGCAGTCCACAGGGTAACTACGAGCAGTACTTC.

The V and J genes are TRBV6-5 and TRBJ2-5; D is perhaps TRBD1 (6 bases). V lost 6 bases and J lost 5, with 13 bases in between. The V gene's germline CDR1 is MNHEY and CDR2 SVGAGI. The CDR3 has 13 amino acids. This CDR3 reads CASSRNRDETQYF. The CDR3, as DNA: TGTGCCAGCAGCCGTAACAGGGATGAGACCCAGTACTTC.

CDR3 residues: CASSPRLAGMGNEQFF. The CDR3 region has the DNA TGTGCCAGCAGCCCCAGACTAGCGGGGATGGGCAATGAGCAGTTCTTC. The gene calls are TRBV7-8 and TRBJ2-1, with TRBD2 matching 11 bases. The CDR3 is 16 amino acids. Germline V gene lookup returns CDR1 SGHVS and CDR2 FQNEAQ. V lost 5 bases, J lost 6 bases, and 9 bases stayed unmatched.

The rearrangement joins TRBV5-8 to TRBJ2-7, with 7 positions matching TRBD2. CDR3 size: 15 residues. After removal of 4 bases from V and 3 bases from J, the junction contained 10 bases not matched to a gene. Per germline, CDR1 SGHTS and CDR2 YDEGEE. The CDR3 nucleotides are TGTGCCAGCAGCCCAGTCCGGGACTACAACTACGAGCAGTACTTC. It yields the protein CASSPVRDYNYEQYF.

Only a few counts were recorded for this clone. The rearrangement uses TRBV12-5 and TRBJ2-5; possibly TRBD2 for D (5 bases). The CDR3 extends over 15 amino acids. The V gene lost 1 base and the J gene lost 7 bases, with 16 bases spanning the gap. Germline V lookup: CDR1 LGHNT, CDR2 FRNRAP. CDR3 sequence: CASGLGTDNLGTQYF. CDR3 bases: TGTGCTAGTGGTTTGGGGACTGACAACCTAGGGACCCAGTACTTC.

The chain employs TRBV5-1 and TRBJ1-5; D may be TRBD1 (5 bases). The V end lost 0 bases, the J end lost 7 bases, and 11 bases lay between the germline ends. The germline V gene encodes CDR1 SGHRS and CDR2 YFSETQ. This CDR3 is 14 amino acids long. The CDR3: CASSLGGVGQPQHF. CDR3 bases: TGCGCCAGCAGCTTGGGGGGGGTCGGCCAGCCCCAGCATTTT.

The gene calls are TRBV18 and TRBJ1-1; TRBD1 matches 9 bases. The CDR3 extends over 15 amino acids. Germline V gene lookup returns CDR1 KGHSH and CDR2 LQKENI. Losses at the gene ends were 6 bases for V and 4 bases for J; bases not matched to a gene: 9. The CDR3 DNA reads as TGTGCCAGCTCTTCCGGGACAGGGTCGGGCACTGAAGCTTTCTTT. Translation gives CASSSGTGSGTEAFF.

The rearrangement uses TRBV5-1 and TRBJ2-7; D perhaps matches TRBD1 (6 bases). Germline V lookup: CDR1 SGHRS, CDR2 YFSETQ. The CDR3 length is 12 residues. Trimming removed 2 bases from V and 3 bases from J, with 6 bases in between. CDR3 residues: CASSLQGYEQYF. The CDR3 nucleotides read TGCGCCAGCAGCTTACAGGGCTACGAGCAGTACTTC.

The rearrangement links TRBV27 to TRBJ1-5; D gene unclear. Trimming removed 3 bases from V and 4 bases from J, with 19 bases in between. There are 17 residues in the CDR3. CDR1 and CDR2 from the germline V gene are MNHEY and SMNVEV (reference sequence). The CDR3 sequence: CASSFRFREFANQPQHF. As DNA, the CDR3 is TGTGCCAGCAGTTTTCGGTTTAGAGAATTTGCTAATCAGCCCCAGCATTTT.

The chain joins TRBV4-3 to TRBJ1-1; maybe TRBD1 (5 bases). V was clipped by 3 bases and J by 4 bases, with 18 bases between them. This CDR3 spans 16 amino acids. CDR1 LGHNA and CDR2 YSLEER come from the germline V gene. CDR3 in amino acids: CASSQGVGGKGTEAFF. The CDR3 nucleotides are TGCGCCAGCAGCCAGGGGGTGGGAGGGAAGGGCACTGAAGCTTTCTTT.

The rearrangement joins TRBV30 to TRBJ2-3; D is unclear. Germline CDR1 GTSNPN, CDR2 SVGIG (reference sequence). This CDR3 is built from 14 residues. Trimming pared 4 bases from V and 4 bases from J, leaving 15 bases between. The CDR3 spells CAWTPPSEADTQYF. In nucleotides, the CDR3 is TGTGCCTGGACCCCCCCCAGCGAGGCAGATACGCAGTATTTT.

In its sample, this clone was seen a few times. This rearrangement joins TRBV4-1 to TRBJ2-2; 7 nucleotides align to TRBD2. The CDR3 runs 17 residues. Germline V gives CDR1 MGHRA, CDR2 YSYEKL. J was trimmed by 4 bases and V by 0 bases; bases with no gene match: 8. CDR3 sequence reads: CASSQEGGRAGTGELFF. In DNA form, the CDR3 reads TGCGCCAGCAGCCAAGAGGGGGGGAGGGCGGGCACCGGGGAGCTGTTTTTT.

The rearrangement joins TRBV25-1 to TRBJ1-1; 8 bases fit TRBD1. V gave up 5 bases and J gave up 0 bases; unmatched junction bases: 11. The CDR3 has 17 amino acids. Looked up from germline, CDR1 is MGHDK and CDR2 is SYGVNS. This chain's CDR3 is CASSLHGQGTLNTEAFF. The CDR3 DNA is TGTGCCAGCAGTTTACACGGACAGGGAACCTTGAACACTGAAGCTTTCTTT.

The J gene is TRBJ2-5, the V gene TRBV6-5; TRBD1 agrees at 8 bases. The junction had 7 bases not matched to a gene; V was cut back by 5 bases and J by 5 bases. CDR3 length equals 14 residues. CDR1 is MNHEY, CDR2 SVGAGI, per germline. The CDR3 sequence: CASSPSTGEETQYF. The CDR3, as DNA: TGTGCCAGCAGTCCGTCGACAGGGGAGGAGACCCAGTACTTC.

This clone was seen more than once but under ten times. V is TRBV9 and J is TRBJ1-2, with no clear D. The CDR3 length is 14 residues. Germline CDR1 and CDR2: SGDLS and YYNGEE. V lost 4 bases and J lost 3, with 13 bases in between. The CDR3 protein is CASSPGTEYYGYTF. The CDR3 DNA reads as TGTGCCAGCAGCCCTGGCACGGAGTACTATGGCTACACCTTC.

The chain uses TRBV5-1 and TRBJ2-3; TRBD2 aligns across 11 bases. V dropped 4 bases and J dropped 5; count of bases not matched to a gene: 9. Germline lookup yields CDR1 SGHRS and CDR2 YFSETQ. The CDR3 length is 16 residues. The CDR3 sequence is CASSGTSGRGGDTQYF. For the CDR3, the DNA is TGCGCCAGCAGCGGAACTAGCGGGAGAGGGGGAGATACGCAGTATTTT.

CDR3 DNA: TGTGCCAGCAGCCATTGGACTAGCGGGGCCAATGAGCAGTTCTTC. This sequence encodes CASSHWTSGANEQFF. The gene calls are TRBV14 and TRBJ2-1, with 12 bases identical to TRBD2. Losses at the gene ends were 3 bases for V and 6 bases for J; bases not matched to a gene: 3. The CDR3 length is 15 residues. The germline V gene encodes CDR1 SGHDN and CDR2 FVKESK.

The gene calls are TRBV27 and TRBJ1-1; 8 positions agree with TRBD1. V shed 7 bases and J 6 bases; nucleotides not matched to a gene: 10. The germline V gene encodes CDR1 MNHEY and CDR2 SMNVEV (reference sequence). The CDR3 is 14 residues long. The CDR3 DNA reads as TGTGCCAGCATCCCCGGACAGGGCCGGGCTGAAGCTTTCTTT. Amino acids: CASIPGQGRAEAFF.

CDR3 nucleotides: TGCGCCAGCAGCGGAAAGGACAGGTCAGATGAAAAACTGTTTTTT. It yields the protein CASSGKDRSDEKLFF. The chain is built from TRBV5-1 and TRBJ1-4; 7 nucleotides align to TRBD1. This CDR3 has 15 amino acids. The ends lost 4 bases at V and 6 bases at J; junction bases unmatched: 9. Germline lookup yields CDR1 SGHRS and CDR2 YFSETQ.

The chain carries TRBV25-1 and TRBJ1-2; 7 bases are a match to TRBD1. Germline-derived CDR1 and CDR2 are MGHDK and SYGVNS. V shed 5 bases, J shed 4 bases, and the junction held 10 bases outside the gene matches. The CDR3 spans 15 residues. The CDR3 nucleotides read TGTGCCAGCAGTCCAAGGGACAGATCACTCTATGGCTACACCTTC. It encodes CASSPRDRSLYGYTF.